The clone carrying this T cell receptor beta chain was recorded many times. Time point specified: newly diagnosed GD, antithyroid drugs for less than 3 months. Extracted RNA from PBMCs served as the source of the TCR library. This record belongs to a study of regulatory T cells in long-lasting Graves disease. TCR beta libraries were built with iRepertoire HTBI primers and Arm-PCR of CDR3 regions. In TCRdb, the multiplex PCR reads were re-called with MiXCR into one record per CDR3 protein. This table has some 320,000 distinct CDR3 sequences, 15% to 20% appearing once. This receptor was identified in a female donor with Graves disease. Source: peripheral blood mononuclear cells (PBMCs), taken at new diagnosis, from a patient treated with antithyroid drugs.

CDR3 sequence (DNA): TGTGCCAGCAGCTTTGGTCAGGGCCCCTACAATGAGCAGTTCTTC. Residues: CASSFGQGPYNEQFF. The rearrangement links TRBV28 to TRBJ2-1; perhaps TRBD1 as D (5 bases). The V and J ends lost 6 bases and 2 bases respectively, with 14 bases between them. The CDR3 extends over 15 amino acids. CDR1 and CDR2 from the germline V gene are MDHEN and SYDVKM.